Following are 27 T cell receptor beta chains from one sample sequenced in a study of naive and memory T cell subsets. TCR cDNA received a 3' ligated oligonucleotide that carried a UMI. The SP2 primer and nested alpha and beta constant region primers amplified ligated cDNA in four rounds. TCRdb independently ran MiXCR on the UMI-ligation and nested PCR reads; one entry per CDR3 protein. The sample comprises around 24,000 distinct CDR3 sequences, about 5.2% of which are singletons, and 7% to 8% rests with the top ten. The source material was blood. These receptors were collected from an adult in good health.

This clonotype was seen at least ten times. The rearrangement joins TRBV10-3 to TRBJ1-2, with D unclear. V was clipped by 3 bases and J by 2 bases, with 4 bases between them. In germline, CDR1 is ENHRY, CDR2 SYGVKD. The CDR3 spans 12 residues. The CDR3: CAISEQNYGYTF. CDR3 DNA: TGTGCCATCAGTGAACAGAACTATGGCTACACCTTC.

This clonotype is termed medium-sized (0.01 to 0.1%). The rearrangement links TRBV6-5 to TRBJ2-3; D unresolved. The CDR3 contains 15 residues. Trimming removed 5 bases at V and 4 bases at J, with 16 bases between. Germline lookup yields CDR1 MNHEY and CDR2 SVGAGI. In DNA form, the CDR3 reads TGTGCCAGCAGTCCCCGACTGCTCTCGCCAGATACGCAGTATTTT. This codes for CASSPRLLSPDTQYF.

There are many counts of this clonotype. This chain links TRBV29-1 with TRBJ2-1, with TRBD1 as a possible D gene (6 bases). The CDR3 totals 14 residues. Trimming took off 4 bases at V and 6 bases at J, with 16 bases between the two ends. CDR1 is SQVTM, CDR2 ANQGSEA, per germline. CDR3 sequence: CSVGDPDRINEQFF. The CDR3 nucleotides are TGCAGCGTTGGGGATCCAGACAGGATCAATGAGCAGTTCTTC.

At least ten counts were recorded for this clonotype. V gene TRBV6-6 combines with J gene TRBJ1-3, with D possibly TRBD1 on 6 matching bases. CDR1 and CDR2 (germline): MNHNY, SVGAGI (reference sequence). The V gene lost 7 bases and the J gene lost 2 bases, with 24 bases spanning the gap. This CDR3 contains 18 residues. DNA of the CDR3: TGTGCCAGCAAGTCCCTAATTTCTGAGGGGGGGACTGGAAACACCATATATTTT. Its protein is CASKSLISEGGTGNTIYF.

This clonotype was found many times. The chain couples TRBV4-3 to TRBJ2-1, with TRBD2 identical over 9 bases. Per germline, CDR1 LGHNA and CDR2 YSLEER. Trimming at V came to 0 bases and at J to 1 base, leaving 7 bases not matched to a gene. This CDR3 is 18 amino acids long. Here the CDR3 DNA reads TGCGCCAGCAGCCAAGAAAGCCCTAGCGGGATTTCCTACAATGAGCAGTTCTTC. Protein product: CASSQESPSGISYNEQFF.

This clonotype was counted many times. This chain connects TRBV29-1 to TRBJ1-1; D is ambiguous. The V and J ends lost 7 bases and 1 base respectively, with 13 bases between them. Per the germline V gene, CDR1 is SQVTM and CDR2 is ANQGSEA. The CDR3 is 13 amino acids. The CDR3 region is CSAVDQSNTEAFF. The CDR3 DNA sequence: TGCAGCGCTGTGGACCAATCGAACACTGAAGCTTTCTTT.

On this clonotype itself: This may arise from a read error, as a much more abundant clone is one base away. The CDR3 sequence: CASSNPDGTNYGDTF. The CDR3, as DNA: TGTGCCAGCAGTAACCCGGACGGGACCAACTATGGCGACACCTTC. The genes are TRBV6-6 and TRBJ1-2, with a possible D match to TRBD1 (5 bases). Per the germline V gene, CDR1 is MNHNY and CDR2 is SVGAGI (reference sequence). The CDR3 length is 15 residues.

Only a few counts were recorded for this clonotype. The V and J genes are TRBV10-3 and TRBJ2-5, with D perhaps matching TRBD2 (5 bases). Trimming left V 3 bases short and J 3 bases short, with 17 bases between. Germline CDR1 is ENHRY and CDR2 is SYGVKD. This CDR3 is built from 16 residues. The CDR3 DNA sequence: TGTGCCATCAGTGAAATGTGGGGTAGCGACGAAGAGACCCAGTACTTC. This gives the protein CAISEMWGSDEETQYF.

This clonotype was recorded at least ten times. The CDR3 spells CASSVNFVAGDSPLHF. CDR3 bases: TGTGCCAGCAGCGTAAATTTTGTGGCAGGAGATTCACCCCTCCACTTT. J is TRBJ1-6 and V is TRBV9; D unclear. Between the trimmed V and J ends, which lost 1 base and 8 bases, there was a span of 16 bases. The CDR3 loop spans 16 amino acids. CDR1 is SGDLS and CDR2 is YYNGEE in the germline V gene.

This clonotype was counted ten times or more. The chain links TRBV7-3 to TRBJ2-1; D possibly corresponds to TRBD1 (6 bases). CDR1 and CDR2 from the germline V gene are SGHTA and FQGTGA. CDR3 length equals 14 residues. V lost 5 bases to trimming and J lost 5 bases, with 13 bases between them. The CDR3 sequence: CASSPGTSNNEQFF. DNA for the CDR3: TGTGCCAGCAGCCCAGGGACATCTAACAATGAGCAGTTCTTC.

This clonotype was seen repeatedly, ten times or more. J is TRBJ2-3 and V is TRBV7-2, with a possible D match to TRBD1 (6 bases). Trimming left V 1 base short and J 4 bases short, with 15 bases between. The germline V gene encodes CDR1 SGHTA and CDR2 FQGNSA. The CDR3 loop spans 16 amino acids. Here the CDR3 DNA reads TGTGCCAGCAGCTTAGGGTCAGGGGCGTATGCAGATACGCAGTATTTT. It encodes CASSLGSGAYADTQYF. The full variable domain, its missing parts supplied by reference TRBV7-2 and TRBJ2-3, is GAGVSQSPSNKVTEKGKDVELRCDPISGHTALYWYRQSLGQGLEFLIYFQGNSAPDKSGLPSDRFSAERTGGSVSTLTIQRTQQEDSAVYLCASSLGSGAYADTQYFGPGTRLTVL.

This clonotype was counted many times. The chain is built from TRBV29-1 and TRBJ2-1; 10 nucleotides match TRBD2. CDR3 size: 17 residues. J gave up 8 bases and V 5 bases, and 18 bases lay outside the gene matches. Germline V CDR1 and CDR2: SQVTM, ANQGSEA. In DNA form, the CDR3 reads TGCAGCGTTCCCGGGGGTAGCGGGAGGTTTCTTATGGATGAGCAGTTCTTC. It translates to CSVPGGSGRFLMDEQFF.

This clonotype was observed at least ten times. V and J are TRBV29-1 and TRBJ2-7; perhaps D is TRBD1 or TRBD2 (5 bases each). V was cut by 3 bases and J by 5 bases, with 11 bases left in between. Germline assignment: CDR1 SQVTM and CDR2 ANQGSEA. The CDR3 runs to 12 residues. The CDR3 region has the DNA TGCAGCGTTGAGAGGGGAAGGGACGAGCAGTACTTC. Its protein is CSVERGRDEQYF.

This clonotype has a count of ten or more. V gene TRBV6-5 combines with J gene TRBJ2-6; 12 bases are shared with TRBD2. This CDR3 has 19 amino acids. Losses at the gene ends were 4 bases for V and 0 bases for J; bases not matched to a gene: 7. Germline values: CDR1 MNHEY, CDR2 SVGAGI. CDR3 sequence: CASSSPTSGRASGANVLTF. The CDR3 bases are TGTGCCAGCAGTTCGCCGACTAGCGGGAGAGCCTCTGGGGCCAACGTCCTGACTTTC.

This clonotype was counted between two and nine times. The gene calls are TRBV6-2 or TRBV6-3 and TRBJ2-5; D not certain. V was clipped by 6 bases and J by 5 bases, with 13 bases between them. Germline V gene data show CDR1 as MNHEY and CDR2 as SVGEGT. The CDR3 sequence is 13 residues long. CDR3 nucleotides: TGTGCCAGCAGGCGACTTGCTAGGGAGACCCAGTACTTC. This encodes CASRRLARETQYF.

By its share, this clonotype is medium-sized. CDR3 bases: TGTGCCATCAGTGAGTCGACAGGGGCCTACGAGCAGTACTTC. As protein: CAISESTGAYEQYF. The chain is built from TRBV10-3 and TRBJ2-7, with 8 bases fitting TRBD1. Trimming took 0 bases from V and 2 from J; bases not matched to a gene: 0. From germline, CDR1 is ENHRY and CDR2 SYGVKD. This CDR3 has 14 residues.

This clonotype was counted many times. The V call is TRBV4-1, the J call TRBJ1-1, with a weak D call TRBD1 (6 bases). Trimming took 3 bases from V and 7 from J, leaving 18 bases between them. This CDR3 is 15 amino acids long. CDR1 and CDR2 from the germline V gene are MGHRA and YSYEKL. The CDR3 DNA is TGCGCCAGCAGCCAGCCAGCGAGGGGGATCAATGAAGCTTTCTTT. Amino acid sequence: CASSQPARGINEAFF.

The CDR3 coding sequence is TGTGCCAGCAGCGTTTCCTGGACAGCCTCCTACAATGAGCAGTTCTTC. Amino acids: CASSVSWTASYNEQFF. The rearrangement links TRBV9 to TRBJ2-1, with D perhaps TRBD1 (6 bases). Germline CDR1 SGDLS, CDR2 YYNGEE. The CDR3 loop spans 16 amino acids. Trimming removed 2 bases at V and 0 bases at J, with 12 bases between.

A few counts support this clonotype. The CDR3 sequence is CASSYSRYEQYF. CDR3 bases: TGTGCCAGCAGTTACTCCCGTTACGAGCAGTACTTC. The chain uses TRBV6-2 or TRBV6-3 and TRBJ2-7; D ambiguous. The CDR3 spans 12 residues. The V gene's germline CDR1 is MNHEY and CDR2 SVGEGT. V lost 0 bases and J lost 4, with 4 bases in between.

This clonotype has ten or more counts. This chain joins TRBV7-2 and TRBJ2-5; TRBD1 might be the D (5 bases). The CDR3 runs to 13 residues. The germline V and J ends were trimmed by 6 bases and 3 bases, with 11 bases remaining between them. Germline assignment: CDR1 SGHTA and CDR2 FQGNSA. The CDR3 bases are TGTGCCAGCAGTTCGACAGCGAAAGAGACCCAGTACTTC. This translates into CASSSTAKETQYF.

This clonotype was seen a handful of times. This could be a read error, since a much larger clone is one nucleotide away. The CDR3 reads CSVVGGVGNTEAFF. In nucleotides, the CDR3 is TGCAGCGTTGTGGGGGGGGTTGGGAACACTGAAGCTTTCTTT. The V and J genes are TRBV29-1 and TRBJ1-1, with D possibly TRBD1 on 5 matching bases. The CDR3 has 14 residues. The germline V and J ends were trimmed by 4 bases and 1 base, with 13 bases remaining between them. Germline V lookup: CDR1 SQVTM, CDR2 ANQGSEA.

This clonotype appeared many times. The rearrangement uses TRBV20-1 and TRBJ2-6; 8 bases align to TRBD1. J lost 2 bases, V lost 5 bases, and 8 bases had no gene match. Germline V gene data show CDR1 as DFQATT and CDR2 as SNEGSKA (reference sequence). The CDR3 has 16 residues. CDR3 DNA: TGCAGTGCTCGAGGACAGGGCGCCCCTGGGGCCAACGTCCTGACTTTC. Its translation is CSARGQGAPGANVLTF.

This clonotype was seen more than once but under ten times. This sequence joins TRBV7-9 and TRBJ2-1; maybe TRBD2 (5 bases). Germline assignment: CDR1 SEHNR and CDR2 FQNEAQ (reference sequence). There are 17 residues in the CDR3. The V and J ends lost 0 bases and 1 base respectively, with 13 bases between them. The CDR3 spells CASSLARSSGSYNEQFF. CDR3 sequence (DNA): TGTGCCAGCAGCTTAGCGCGGTCGTCGGGATCCTACAATGAGCAGTTCTTC.

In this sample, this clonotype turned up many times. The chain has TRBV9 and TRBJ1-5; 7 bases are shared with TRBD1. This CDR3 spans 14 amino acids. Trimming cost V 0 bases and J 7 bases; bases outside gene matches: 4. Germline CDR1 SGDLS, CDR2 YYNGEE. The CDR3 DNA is TGTGCCAGCAGCGTAGGGACAGGCGAGCAGCCCCAGCATTTT. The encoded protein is CASSVGTGEQPQHF. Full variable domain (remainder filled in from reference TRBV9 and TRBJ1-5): DSGVTQTPKHLITATGQRVTLRCSPRSGDLSVYWYQQSLDQGLQFLIQYYNGEERAKGNILERFSAQQFPDLHSELNLSSLELGDSALYFCASSVGTGEQPQHFGDGTRLSIL.

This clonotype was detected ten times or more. CDR3 region: CASKGGLSTEAFF. For the CDR3, the DNA is TGTGCCAGTAAAGGGGGACTCAGCACTGAAGCTTTCTTT. The chain recombines TRBV2 with TRBJ1-1; D possibly corresponds to TRBD1 (6 bases). The CDR3 loop spans 13 amino acids. CDR1 is SNHLY and CDR2 is FYNNEI in the germline V gene. V dropped 9 bases and J dropped 4 bases, with 15 bases sitting between them.

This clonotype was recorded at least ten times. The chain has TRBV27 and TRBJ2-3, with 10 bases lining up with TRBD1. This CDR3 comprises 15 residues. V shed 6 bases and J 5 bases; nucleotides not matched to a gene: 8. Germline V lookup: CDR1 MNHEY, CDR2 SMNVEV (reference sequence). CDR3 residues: CASSLEWTGGDTQYF. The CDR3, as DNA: TGTGCCAGCAGCCTCGAATGGACAGGGGGAGATACGCAGTATTTT.

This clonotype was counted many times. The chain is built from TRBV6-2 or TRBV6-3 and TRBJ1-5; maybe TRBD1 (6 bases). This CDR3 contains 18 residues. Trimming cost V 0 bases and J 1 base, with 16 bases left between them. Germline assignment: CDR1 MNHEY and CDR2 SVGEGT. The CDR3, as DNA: TGTGCCAGCAGTTACTCGAGGGGGGGGGCGCGGAGCAATCAGCCCCAGCATTTT. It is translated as CASSYSRGGARSNQPQHF.